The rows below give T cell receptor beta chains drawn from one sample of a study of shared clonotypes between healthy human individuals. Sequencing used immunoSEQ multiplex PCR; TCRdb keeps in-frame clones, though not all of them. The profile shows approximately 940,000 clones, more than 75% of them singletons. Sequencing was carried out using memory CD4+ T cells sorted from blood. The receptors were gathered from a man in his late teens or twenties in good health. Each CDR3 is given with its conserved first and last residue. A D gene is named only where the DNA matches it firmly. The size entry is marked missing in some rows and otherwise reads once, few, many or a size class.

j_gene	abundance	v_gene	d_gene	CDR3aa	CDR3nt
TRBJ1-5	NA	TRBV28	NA	CASTLSPGNQPQHF	TGTGCCAGCACTTTAAGTCCAGGGAATCAGCCCCAGCATTTT
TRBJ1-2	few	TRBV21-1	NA	CATRRGYGYTF	TGTGCCACTCGGCGGGGCTATGGCTACACCTTC
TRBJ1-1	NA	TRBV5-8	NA	CASSFEGMGNTEAFF	TGTGCCAGCAGCTTCGAGGGGATGGGGAACACTGAAGCTTTCTTT
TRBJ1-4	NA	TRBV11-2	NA	CASSLGGGGGEKLFF	TGTGCCAGCAGCTTAGGAGGGGGGGGCGGCGAAAAACTGTTTTTT
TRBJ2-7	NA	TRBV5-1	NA	CASSFGQSYEQYF	TGCGCCAGCAGCTTCGGCCAGTCCTACGAGCAGTACTTC
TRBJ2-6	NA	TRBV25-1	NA	CASSDSASGANVLTF	TGTGCCAGCAGTGATAGCGCCTCTGGGGCCAACGTCCTGACTTTC
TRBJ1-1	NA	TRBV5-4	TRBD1	CASSRQGSTEAFF	TGTGCCAGCTCTCGACAGGGGAGCACTGAAGCTTTCTTT
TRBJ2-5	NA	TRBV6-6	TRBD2	CASSPLAGGNQETQYF	TGTGCCAGCAGCCCGCTGGCGGGAGGCAACCAAGAGACCCAGTACTTC
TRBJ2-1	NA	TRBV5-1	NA	CASRGSSIRYNEQFF	TGCGCCAGCAGGGGGTCTTCTATAAGATACAATGAGCAGTTCTTC
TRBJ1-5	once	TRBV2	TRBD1	CASSETGILPQHF	TGTGCCAGCAGTGAGACAGGGATTTTGCCCCAGCATTTT
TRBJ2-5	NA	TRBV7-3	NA	CASSLGRASGETQYF	TGTGCCAGCAGCTTAGGCAGGGCCTCGGGGGAGACCCAGTACTTC
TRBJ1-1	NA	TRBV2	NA	CASSEARLAFF	TGTGCCAGCAGTGAAGCCAGGCTGGCTTTCTTT
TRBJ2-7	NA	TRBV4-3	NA	CASSQVVGYEQYF	TGCGCCAGCAGCCAAGTGGTCGGGTACGAGCAGTACTTC
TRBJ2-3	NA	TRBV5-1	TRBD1	CASMETGTNTQYF	TGCGCCAGCATGGAGACAGGGACCAATACGCAGTATTTT
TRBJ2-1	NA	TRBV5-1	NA	CASREGGSENNEQFF	TGCGCCAGCAGAGAGGGGGGTTCAGAGAACAATGAGCAGTTCTTC
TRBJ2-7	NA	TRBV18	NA	CASSRGLTYEQYF	TGTGCCAGCTCCCGAGGTCTAACCTACGAGCAGTACTTC
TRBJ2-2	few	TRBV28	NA	CASSTVQGGELFF	TGTGCCAGCAGTACGGTACAGGGAGGGGAGCTGTTTTTT
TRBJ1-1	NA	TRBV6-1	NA	CASTGRAGEAFF	TGTGCCAGCACAGGCAGGGCTGGTGAAGCTTTCTTT
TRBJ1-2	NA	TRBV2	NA	CASSSQARGYTF	TGTGCCAGCAGTTCGCAGGCCCGTGGCTACACCTTC
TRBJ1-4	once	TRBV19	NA	CASGDRATNEKLFF	TGTGCCAGTGGCGATAGAGCAACTAATGAAAAACTGTTTTTT
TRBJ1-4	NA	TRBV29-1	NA	CSVEDWAGGLGHF	TGCAGCGTTGAAGATTGGGCCGGGGGGCTCGGGCATTTT
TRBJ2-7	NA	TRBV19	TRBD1	CASSEGQPYEQYF	TGTGCCAGTAGTGAGGGACAGCCCTACGAGCAGTACTTC
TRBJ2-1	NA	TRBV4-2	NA	CASSQGENEQFF	TGTGCCAGCAGCCAAGGCGAGAATGAGCAGTTCTTC
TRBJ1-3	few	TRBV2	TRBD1	CAGAGQGFNTIYF	TGTGCCGGAGCCGGACAGGGCTTTAACACCATATATTTT
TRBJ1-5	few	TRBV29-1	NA	CSAADGGNQPQHF	TGCAGCGCCGCCGATGGGGGCAATCAGCCCCAGCATTTT
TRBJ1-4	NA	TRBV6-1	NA	CASSARRTVQGGNEKLFF	TGTGCCAGCAGTGCCCGACGAACCGTACAGGGCGGGAACGAAAAACTGTTTTTT
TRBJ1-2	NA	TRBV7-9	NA	CASSLVGAYGYTF	TGTGCCAGCAGCTTAGTGGGGGCGTATGGCTACACCTTC
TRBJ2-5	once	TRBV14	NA	CASSLGLGTIQETQYF	TGTGCCAGCAGCCTTGGGCTAGGGACAATCCAAGAGACCCAGTACTTC
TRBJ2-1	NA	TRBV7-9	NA	CASSLLGVNNEQFF	TGTGCCAGCAGCTTACTGGGGGTGAACAATGAGCAGTTCTTC
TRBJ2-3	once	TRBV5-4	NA	CASSFPSQAATDTQYF	TGTGCCAGCAGCTTTCCCTCACAAGCGGCCACAGATACGCAGTATTTT
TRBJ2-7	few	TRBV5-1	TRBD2	CASSPSRERLAGANEQYF	TGCGCCAGCAGCCCTTCACGCGAAAGACTAGCGGGGGCGAACGAGCAGTACTTC
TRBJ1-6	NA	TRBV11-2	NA	CASSFGLSSYNSPLHF	TGTGCCAGCAGCTTTGGACTGAGCTCCTATAATTCACCCCTCCACTTT
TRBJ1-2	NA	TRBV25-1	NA	CASSEWGIYGYTF	TGTGCCAGCAGTGAATGGGGAATCTATGGCTACACCTTC
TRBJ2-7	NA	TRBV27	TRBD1	CASSLRDRGTYEQYF	TGTGCCAGCAGTTTAAGGGACAGGGGCACCTACGAGCAGTACTTC
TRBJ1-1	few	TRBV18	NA	CASSPPLRQPSEAFF	TGTGCCAGCTCACCACCCTTACGACAGCCCTCTGAAGCTTTCTTT
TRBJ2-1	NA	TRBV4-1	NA	CASSQEGVALEQFF	TGCGCCAGCAGCCAGGAGGGGGTGGCGCTAGAGCAGTTCTTC
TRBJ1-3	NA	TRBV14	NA	CASSLTASPAGNTIYF	TGTGCCAGCAGCCTAACCGCCTCCCCGGCTGGAAACACCATATATTTT
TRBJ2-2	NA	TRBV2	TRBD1	CASSPRTGVTGELFF	TGTGCCAGCAGCCCTAGGACAGGGGTCACCGGGGAGCTGTTTTTT
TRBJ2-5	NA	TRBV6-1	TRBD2	CASSRTSGRGETQYF	TGTGCCAGCAGTCGGACTAGCGGGCGGGGAGAGACCCAGTACTTC
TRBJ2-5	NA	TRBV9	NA	CASSVNSGRGETQYF	TGTGCCAGCAGCGTGAACTCTGGCCGGGGGGAGACCCAGTACTTC
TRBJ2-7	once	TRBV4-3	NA	CASSQSPFRGTYEQYF	TGCGCCAGCAGCCAATCCCCCTTTCGGGGGACCTACGAGCAGTACTTC
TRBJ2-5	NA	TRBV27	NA	CASSRHGGQETQYF	TGTGCCAGCAGTCGCCATGGGGGCCAAGAGACCCAGTACTTC
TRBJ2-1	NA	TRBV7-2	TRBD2	CASSLGGSENEQFF	TGTGCCAGCAGCTTAGGCGGGAGTGAGAATGAGCAGTTCTTC
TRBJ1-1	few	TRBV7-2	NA	CASSPRGGSRNTEAFF	TGTGCCAGCAGCCCGCGCGGGGGGTCACGGAACACTGAAGCTTTCTTT
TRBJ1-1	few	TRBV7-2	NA	CASSSTVTGAEAFF	TGTGCCAGCAGTTCTACTGTTACGGGCGCTGAAGCTTTCTTT
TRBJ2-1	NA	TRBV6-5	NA	CASTGEAAPNEQFF	TGTGCCAGCACCGGGGAGGCGGCCCCCAATGAGCAGTTCTTC
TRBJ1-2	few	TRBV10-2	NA	CASSRSEENLYGYTF	TGCGCCAGCAGTCGGAGCGAGGAGAACCTCTATGGCTACACCTTC
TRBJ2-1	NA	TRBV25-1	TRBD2	CASSEGTSGRLNEQFF	TGTGCCAGCAGTGAGGGGACTAGCGGGAGGCTTAATGAGCAGTTCTTC
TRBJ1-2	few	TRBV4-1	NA	CASSQDRGDGYTF	TGCGCCAGCAGCCAAGATAGGGGGGACGGCTACACCTTC